The clone carrying this TCR beta chain was picked up many times. Its target is not known. MiXCR, run by TCRdb on the 5' RACE reads, gives a single entry per CDR3 protein. The data hold 150,000 to 200,000 distinct CDR3 sequences, with approximately 6.2% observed a single time. Trimming cost V 9 bases and J 0 bases, with 10 bases left between them. The CDR3 totals 13 residues. The germline V gene has CDR1 MDHEN and CDR2 SYDVKM. The sample originates from a study of T cells after yellow fever vaccination. Study-wide results and limits: Abundant clonotypes from the bulk population could have been carried over as contaminants into FACS-sorted repertoires.

The V and J genes are TRBV28 and TRBJ2-3; D possibly uses TRBD1 or TRBD2 (6 bases each). The receptor comes from a man aged 18 to 29 who received the YFV17D yellow fever vaccine. The sequences come from CD4+ T cells sorted from PBMCs, collected on the day of the first yellow fever vaccination. The DNA of the CDR3 is TGTGCCAGTCGGGGGCGAAGCACAGATACGCAGTATTTT. Its translation: CASRGRSTDTQYF.